Shown below are 32 T cell receptor beta chains from a single sample sequenced in a study of T cells in Graves' hyperthyroidism and ophthalmopathy. From RNA transcripts, TCR beta CDR3 regions were amplified. First-round RT-PCR of the TCR CDR3 relied on the HTBI primer set. MiXCR, run by TCRdb on the multiplex PCR reads, gives a single entry per CDR3 protein. The sample records more than 300,000 distinct CDR3 sequences, around 18% being singletons. The sample consisted of blood. The receptors were gathered from a young man with Graves' ophthalmopathy.

Concerning this clonotype: A much larger clone sits a single nucleotide away, making a read error possible. This chain connects TRBV6-5 to TRBJ1-4; D remains ambiguous. V lost 4 bases, J lost 1 base, and 7 bases lay in between. Looked up from germline, CDR1 is MNHEY and CDR2 is SVGAGI. This CDR3 is built from 14 residues. CDR3 DNA: TGTGCCAGCAGTTTAGGAGTAACTAATGAAAAACTGTTTTTT. Protein: CASSLGVTNEKLFF.

This clonotype was observed many times. V usage is TRBV5-5 and J usage is TRBJ2-7, with 7 bases matching TRBD2. The CDR3 runs to 14 residues. V lost 3 bases to trimming and J lost 5 bases; unmatched junction nucleotides: 8. Germline-derived CDR1 and CDR2 are SGHKS and YYEKEE (reference sequence). For the CDR3, the DNA is TGTGCCAGCAGCTCCCCGGGAGGAGGGAACGAGCAGTACTTC. This sequence encodes CASSSPGGGNEQYF.

CDR3 in amino acids: CASSEGVSGKLFF. Written as DNA, the CDR3 is TGTGCCAGCAGCGAGGGAGTCTCGGGGAAACTGTTTTTT. The chain links TRBV9 to TRBJ1-4; D call uncertain. The ends were cut back, 3 bases at V and 11 bases at J, with 14 bases in the middle. This CDR3 has 13 residues. The germline CDR1 and CDR2 sequences are SGDLS and YYNGEE.

This clonotype was counted at least ten times. The chain combines TRBV2 with TRBJ2-7, with D perhaps matching TRBD2 (6 bases). Germline-derived CDR1 and CDR2 are SNHLY and FYNNEI. Trimming cost V 4 bases and J 0 bases, with 16 bases left between them. CDR3 length: 16 amino acids. The DNA for the CDR3 is TGTGCCAGCAGTGGATATGGCGGGATCTCCTCCTACGAGCAGTACTTC. Its protein product is CASSGYGGISSYEQYF.

The chain has TRBV9 and TRBJ1-4; perhaps TRBD1 as D (6 bases). Germline V gene lookup returns CDR1 SGDLS and CDR2 YYNGEE. The CDR3 spans 12 residues. The V gene lost 3 bases and the J gene lost 6 bases, with 6 bases spanning the gap. The CDR3 here is CASSGQDEKLFF. CDR3 in DNA: TGTGCCAGCAGCGGACAGGATGAAAAACTGTTTTTT.

This clonotype was found many times. V and J are TRBV3-1 and TRBJ2-3, with 7 bases identical to TRBD2. The CDR3 runs to 14 residues. Trimming took 9 bases from V and 5 from J; bases not matched to a gene: 11. From germline, CDR1 is LGHDT and CDR2 YNNKEL (reference sequence). The CDR3 loop is CASRQAGVGDTQYF. In nucleotides, the CDR3 is TGTGCCAGTCGGCAGGCGGGGGTTGGAGATACGCAGTATTTT.

This clonotype has a handful of counts. The rearrangement uses TRBV5-1 and TRBJ2-1; D unclear. V was clipped by 4 bases and J by 4 bases, with 9 bases between them. The germline gives CDR1 SGHRS, CDR2 YFSETQ. This CDR3 contains 13 residues. In DNA form, the CDR3 reads TGCGCCAGCAGCCCTTTAGAGTACAATGAGCAGTTCTTC. It yields the protein CASSPLEYNEQFF. The full variable domain, rest sourced from reference TRBV5-1 and TRBJ2-1, is KAGVTQTPRYLIKTRGQQVTLSCSPISGHRSVSWYQQTPGQGLQFLFEYFSETQRNKGNFPGRFSGRQFSNSRSEMNVSTLELGDSALYLCASSPLEYNEQFFGPGTRLTVL.

V gene TRBV6-1 combines with J gene TRBJ2-2; unclear D gene. The CDR3 has 13 amino acids. V was clipped by 6 bases and J by 3 bases, with 8 bases between them. The germline CDR1 and CDR2 sequences are MNHNS and SASEGT. This CDR3 reads CASRKFDTGELFF. The DNA of the CDR3 is TGTGCCAGCAGGAAGTTCGACACCGGGGAGCTGTTTTTT.

This clonotype turned up a few times. The chain carries TRBV5-1 and TRBJ2-1; TRBD1 matches at 8 bases. This CDR3 has 14 amino acids. V shed 4 bases and J 10 bases; nucleotides not matched to a gene: 10. Germline V gives CDR1 SGHRS, CDR2 YFSETQ. The CDR3 nucleotides read TGCGCCAGCAGCCTACCACTCCAGGGGGCCGAGCAGTTCTTC. Protein: CASSLPLQGAEQFF.

The rearrangement uses TRBV20-1 and TRBJ2-5; tentatively, D is TRBD1 or TRBD2 (6 bases each). Germline V gene data show CDR1 as DFQATT and CDR2 as SNEGSKA (reference sequence). The CDR3 extends over 16 amino acids. Trimming took 5 bases from V and 5 from J, leaving 24 bases between them. The CDR3 loop reads CSAGDRGEYRGETQYF. For the CDR3, the DNA is TGCAGTGCTGGGGATAGGGGGGAATATAGGGGGGAGACCCAGTACTTC.

Only a few counts were recorded for this clonotype. The chain has TRBV7-9 and TRBJ1-6, with TRBD1 as a possible D gene (5 bases). This CDR3 is 14 amino acids long. Germline CDR1 SEHNR, CDR2 FQNEAQ (reference sequence). Trimming left V 5 bases short and J 8 bases short, with 13 bases between. In DNA, the CDR3 is TGTGCCAGCAGCACACAGGTGGGGGATTCACCCCTCCACTTT. Its translation: CASSTQVGDSPLHF.

This clonotype showed up many times. The junction and the germline gene differ at one end; a read error may be behind it. The chain has TRBV12-3 or TRBV12-4 and TRBJ2-3; TRBD2 might be the D (7 bases). This CDR3 has 14 residues. The CDR3 region is CASSLGGGTDTQYF. The CDR3 region has the DNA TGTGCCAGCAGCTTAGGGGGGGGCACAGATACGCAGTATTTT.

The sample holds many counts of this clonotype. V usage is TRBV6-5 and J usage is TRBJ1-3; TRBD1 is a possible D gene (6 bases). V dropped 1 base and J dropped 0 bases, with 13 bases sitting between them. Germline CDR1 reads MNHEY; CDR2 reads SVGAGI. The CDR3 runs 17 residues. CDR3 nucleotides: TGTGCCAGCAGTTACTTTGCGGGGGCGAGCTCTGGAAACACCATATATTTT. Its protein is CASSYFAGASSGNTIYF.

This clonotype was counted ten times or more. The V gene is TRBV12-3 or TRBV12-4, the J gene TRBJ1-4; 7 bases fit TRBD1. CDR3 size: 18 residues. Trimming removed 2 bases from V and 0 bases from J; junction bases left unmatched: 9. CDR3 residues: CASSLKGQSFSTNEKLFF. The CDR3 DNA sequence: TGTGCCAGCAGTTTAAAGGGACAGAGTTTTTCAACTAATGAAAAACTGTTTTTT.

At least ten counts were recorded for this clonotype. The CDR3 is CASSQEAGHWGAYEQYF. Here the CDR3 DNA reads TGCGCCAGCAGCCAAGAGGCGGGACATTGGGGAGCCTACGAGCAGTACTTC. The V gene is TRBV4-1, the J gene TRBJ2-7; possibly TRBD1 or TRBD2 for D (6 bases each). Per the germline V gene, CDR1 is MGHRA and CDR2 is YSYEKL. V was clipped by 0 bases and J by 2 bases, with 17 bases between them. CDR3 length: 17 residues.

This clonotype has a count of ten or more. The chain recombines TRBV7-9 with TRBJ2-1; 11 positions agree with TRBD2. The CDR3 loop spans 18 amino acids. Trimming removed 5 bases from V and 1 base from J; junction bases left unmatched: 10. Germline V gene lookup returns CDR1 SEHNR and CDR2 FQNEAQ (reference sequence). CDR3 nucleotide sequence: TGTGCCAGCAGCCCCCCCGGGCTAGCGGGGGGATCCTACAATGAGCAGTTCTTC. As protein: CASSPPGLAGGSYNEQFF. Supplemented by reference TRBV7-9 and TRBJ2-1, the full variable domain reads DTGVSQNPRHKITKRGQNVTFRCDPISEHNRLYWYRQTLGQGPEFLTYFQNEAQLEKSRLLSDRFSAERPKGSFSTLEIQRTEQGDSAMYLCASSPPGLAGGSYNEQFFGPGTRLTVL.

The chain couples TRBV7-8 to TRBJ1-4; D possibly corresponds to TRBD1 (5 bases). V lost 5 bases to trimming and J lost 0 bases, with 19 bases between them. The CDR3 length is 18 residues. Germline CDR1 reads SGHVS; CDR2 reads FQNEAQ. CDR3 loop: CASSPSRVHLTTNEKLFF. The CDR3 coding sequence is TGTGCCAGCAGCCCCTCCAGGGTTCACTTGACAACTAATGAAAAACTGTTTTTT.

This clonotype was counted ten times or more. The gene calls are TRBV9 and TRBJ2-7; TRBD1 or TRBD2 may be the D gene (5 bases each). The CDR3 is made up of 15 amino acids. Germline CDR1 is SGDLS and CDR2 is YYNGEE. The V end lost 0 bases, the J end lost 3 bases, and 13 bases lay between the germline ends. CDR3 DNA: TGTGCCAGCAGCGTAGGGGACGGGCAGGGCTACGAGCAGTACTTC. Its protein product is CASSVGDGQGYEQYF.

This clonotype has at least ten counts. The chain links TRBV7-9 to TRBJ1-5; 10 bases align to TRBD1. The CDR3 has 19 amino acids. CDR1 and CDR2 (germline): SEHNR, FQNEAQ (reference sequence). V gave up 0 bases and J gave up 2 bases; unmatched junction bases: 10. The CDR3 region has the DNA TGTGCCAGCAGCTTAGCCGCCGGGACAGGGGTCTCCGGCAATCAGCCCCAGCATTTT. Protein product: CASSLAAGTGVSGNQPQHF.

The chain links TRBV24-1 to TRBJ1-1; D is perhaps TRBD1 (5 bases). CDR3 length equals 14 residues. Trimming took 5 bases from V and 7 from J, leaving 16 bases between them. Germline loops: CDR1 KGHDR, CDR2 SFDVKD. CDR3 nucleotides: TGTGCCACCAGTGCCGAGGGGAGGGCAGGTGAAGCTTTCTTT. Residues: CATSAEGRAGEAFF.

The chain employs TRBV24-1 and TRBJ2-3; either TRBD1 or TRBD2 may supply D (5 bases each). V was pared by 3 bases and J by 3 bases, with 15 bases between. The CDR3 contains 16 residues. Germline CDR1 KGHDR, CDR2 SFDVKD. In DNA form, the CDR3 reads TGTGCCACCAGTGATGGAAAAGGGGAGCTAACAGATACGCAGTATTTT. Residues: CATSDGKGELTDTQYF.

On this clonotype: A much larger clone differs from this one at a single base, so this may be a read error. V gene TRBV20-1 combines with J gene TRBJ2-7; D unresolved. The CDR3 has 14 residues. The germline V gene encodes CDR1 DFQATT and CDR2 SNEGSKA (reference sequence). CDR3 sequence: CSAGDTLRVYEQYF. CDR3 bases: TGCAGTGCTGGAGATACACTAAGGGTCTACGAGCAGTACTTC.

This clonotype was counted ten times or more. The chain links TRBV28 to TRBJ1-2; TRBD1 might be the D (6 bases). The CDR3 is 16 residues long. V lost 7 bases and J lost 3, with 21 bases in between. Germline-derived CDR1 and CDR2 are MDHEN and SYDVKM. Here the CDR3 DNA reads TGTGCCAGCATCCTCACCTCGGACAGTCCCGACTATGGCTACACCTTC. It is translated as CASILTSDSPDYGYTF.

CDR3 protein: CACREDYSGNTIYF. CDR3 nucleotide sequence: TGCGCCTGCCGGGAGGACTACTCTGGAAACACCATATATTTT. The chain is built from TRBV5-1 and TRBJ1-3; D ambiguous. Germline V gives CDR1 SGHRS, CDR2 YFSETQ. This CDR3 has 14 amino acids. V lost 10 bases and J lost 0, with 14 bases in between.

The sample holds many counts of this clonotype. The rearrangement links TRBV29-1 to TRBJ1-1; 7 nucleotides line up with TRBD1. J was trimmed by 0 bases and V by 5 bases; bases with no gene match: 12. The germline gives CDR1 SQVTM, CDR2 ANQGSEA. This CDR3 comprises 16 residues. DNA of the CDR3: TGCAGCGTTACGACGAGGACAGGAGATATGAACACTGAAGCTTTCTTT. This sequence encodes CSVTTRTGDMNTEAFF.

In this sample, this clonotype turned up many times. The chain carries TRBV6-4 and TRBJ1-1; D possibly corresponds to TRBD1 (6 bases). The CDR3 length is 15 residues. Trimming left V 7 bases short and J 4 bases short, with 19 bases between. Per the germline V gene, CDR1 is MRHNA and CDR2 is SNTAGT. DNA of the CDR3: TGTGCCAGCAAACAACAGGGTTCGGCGTCCACTGAAGCTTTCTTT. This codes for CASKQQGSASTEAFF.

This clonotype was seen ten or more times. The gene calls are TRBV7-3 and TRBJ1-2; 7 bases are a match to TRBD1. Germline V lookup: CDR1 SGHTA, CDR2 FQGTGA. V trimming: 8 bases; J trimming: 2 bases; junction bases outside the gene matches: 8. This CDR3 is 14 amino acids long. As DNA, the CDR3 is TGTGCCAGCGAACGACAGGGAGGGAACTATGGCTACACCTTC. It codes for CASERQGGNYGYTF.

This clonotype was seen many times. The chain employs TRBV12-3 or TRBV12-4 and TRBJ2-7; D gene uncertain. Trimming shortened V by 9 bases and J by 0 bases, and 12 bases separated the two germline ends. CDR3 size: 13 residues. In DNA form, the CDR3 reads TGTGCCAGTTCGCCAGGTTTCTCCTACGAGCAGTACTTC. Amino acids: CASSPGFSYEQYF.

This clonotype was found many times. The rearrangement links TRBV5-1 to TRBJ1-2; 7 bases are shared with TRBD1. This CDR3 has 14 amino acids. V was clipped by 2 bases and J by 3 bases; unmatched bases: 4. Germline V gene sequence: CDR1 SGHRS, CDR2 YFSETQ. The CDR3 DNA is TGCGCCAGCAGCTTAGACACAGGGGACTATGGCTACACCTTC. Residues: CASSLDTGDYGYTF.

At least ten counts were recorded for this clonotype. The rearrangement links TRBV20-1 to TRBJ1-4; 7 bases agree with TRBD1. Germline loops: CDR1 DFQATT, CDR2 SNEGSKA (reference sequence). The CDR3 has 13 residues. V shed 5 bases and J 6 bases; nucleotides not matched to a gene: 6. This CDR3 is CSAEIDRDEKLFF. DNA for the CDR3: TGCAGTGCTGAGATTGACAGGGATGAAAAACTGTTTTTT.

The CDR3 DNA is TGTGCCATCAGTGATGGGGGGCGCGCCTACGAGCAGTACTTC. Its translation: CAISDGGRAYEQYF. This chain connects TRBV10-3 to TRBJ2-7, with D perhaps TRBD1 or TRBD2 (6 bases each). V lost 3 bases and J lost 2, with 11 bases in between. The CDR3 contains 14 residues. Germline CDR1 is ENHRY and CDR2 is SYGVKD.

Regarding this clonotype: The conserved phenylalanine or tryptophan normally closing the CDR3 is absent here, so this likely arose from a read error. V usage is TRBV12-3 or TRBV12-4 and J usage is TRBJ1-2, with D possibly TRBD1 on 6 matching bases. Trimming removed 3 bases from V and 7 bases from J, with 9 bases in between. CDR3 length: 12 amino acids. CDR3 protein: CASSFGGLGYTL. CDR3 sequence (DNA): TGTGCCAGCAGTTTTGGGGGGCTTGGCTACACCCTC.